The next 28 T cell receptor beta chains were all read from a single sample in a study of T cell changes during pregnancy in multiple sclerosis. Sequencing was performed with immunoSEQ multiplex PCR; in TCRdb, only in-frame clones are kept and a portion is missing. This repertoire shows tens of thousands of clones, about 92% found once; its top ten account for about 8%. The sequenced sample was CD8+ T cells from peripheral blood mononuclear cells, obtained in the third trimester of pregnancy. These receptors were taken from a female donor with multiple sclerosis, enrolled in a pregnancy study.

This sequence joins TRBV7-9 and TRBJ2-5; TRBD2 is a possible D gene (6 bases). Germline V CDR1 and CDR2: SEHNR, FQNEAQ (reference sequence). The CDR3 runs to 13 residues. Trimming shortened V by 5 bases and J by 5 bases, and 12 bases separated the two germline ends. The CDR3 sequence is CASSRPGEETQYF. DNA for the CDR3: TGTGCCAGCAGCCGCCCGGGAGAGGAGACCCAGTACTTC. Supplemented by reference TRBV7-9 and TRBJ2-5, the full variable domain reads DTGVSQNPRHKITKRGQNVTFRCDPISEHNRLYWYRQTLGQGPEFLTYFQNEAQLEKSRLLSDRFSAERPKGSFSTLEIQRTEQGDSAMYLCASSRPGEETQYFGPGTRLLVL.

This sequence joins TRBV18 and TRBJ1-4; possible D gene TRBD1, 5 bases. V dropped 5 bases and J dropped 4 bases, with 8 bases sitting between them. Germline CDR1 reads KGHSH; CDR2 reads LQKENI. The CDR3 length is 13 residues. The CDR3 loop is CASSSGNNEKLFF. The CDR3 coding sequence is TGTGCCAGCTCATCAGGGAATAATGAAAAACTGTTTTTT.

This chain links TRBV28 with TRBJ2-3, with a tentative D call TRBD2 (5 bases). The CDR3 length is 14 residues. Germline values: CDR1 MDHEN, CDR2 SYDVKM. Trimming took off 3 bases at V and 1 base at J, with 8 bases between the two ends. In nucleotides, the CDR3 is TGTGCCAGCAGTTTGGCCGGGGGCACAGATACGCAGTATTTT. Protein sequence: CASSLAGGTDTQYF.

This rearrangement joins TRBV5-8 to TRBJ2-7, with D perhaps TRBD2 (7 bases). Per the germline V gene, CDR1 is SGHTS and CDR2 is YDEGEE. The V end was cut by 4 bases, the J end by 4 bases, with 18 bases between. The CDR3 covers 15 residues. CDR3 DNA sequence: TGTGCCAGCAGCCACCCCGGGGGGCTGTTTTACGAGCAGTACTTC. This gives the protein CASSHPGGLFYEQYF.

This rearrangement joins TRBV6-5 to TRBJ1-2, with D uncertain. The CDR3 is made up of 13 amino acids. With 5 bases removed from V and 8 bases from J, the gap between germline ends came to 15 bases. From germline, CDR1 is MNHEY and CDR2 SVGAGI. The CDR3 sequence is CASSGTQDYGYTF. In DNA form, the CDR3 reads TGTGCCAGCAGTGGAACTCAGGATTACGGCTACACCTTC.

This chain uses TRBV5-6 with TRBJ2-7; 7 bases match TRBD1. Germline loops: CDR1 SGHDT, CDR2 YYEEEE. Trimming took 4 bases from V and 4 from J; bases not matched to a gene: 11. CDR3 length: 15 amino acids. This CDR3 reads CASSSFSSGGYEQYF. The CDR3 DNA reads TGTGCCAGCAGCAGCTTTAGTTCAGGGGGATACGAGCAGTACTTC.

The chain combines TRBV2 with TRBJ2-7; 7 bases match TRBD1. The V segment lost 4 bases and the J segment 2 bases; nucleotides outside the gene matches: 5. The V gene's germline CDR1 is SNHLY and CDR2 FYNNEI. The CDR3 consists of 14 residues. The DNA of the CDR3 is TGTGCCAGCAGTGTTCCCGGGACAGCCTACGAGCAGTACTTC. It is translated as CASSVPGTAYEQYF.

The gene calls are TRBV4-1 and TRBJ2-7, with D uncertain. The CDR3 consists of 14 residues. The V and J ends lost 0 bases and 6 bases respectively, with 12 bases between them. Per germline, CDR1 MGHRA and CDR2 YSYEKL. The CDR3, as DNA: TGCGCCAGCAGCCAAGACCAAGCTTCGCCCGAGCAGTACTTC. Translation gives CASSQDQASPEQYF.

This clone appeared once. The chain carries TRBV6-5 and TRBJ1-4; TRBD1 is a possible D gene (5 bases). Germline CDR1 reads MNHEY; CDR2 reads SVGAGI. The CDR3 loop spans 10 amino acids. Deletions cut 11 bases from V and 8 bases from J, with 9 bases between. DNA for the CDR3: TGTGCCTCTAGGGGAGAAAAACTGTTTTTT. Its translation: CASRGEKLFF.

The V call is TRBV27, the J call TRBJ2-3; 8 bases match TRBD1. Germline values: CDR1 MNHEY, CDR2 SMNVEV (reference sequence). This CDR3 region has 15 residues. V was clipped by 7 bases and J by 6 bases; unmatched bases: 12. This CDR3 reads CASKLVQGGSDTQYF. CDR3 nucleotide sequence: TGTGCCAGCAAGTTAGTACAGGGGGGATCGGATACGCAGTATTTT.

The V and J genes are TRBV7-9 and TRBJ2-7, with TRBD2 identical over 7 bases. The CDR3 is 16 amino acids. With 4 bases clipped from V and 7 bases from J, the junction kept 16 bases outside the gene matches. Per germline, CDR1 SEHNR and CDR2 FQNEAQ (reference sequence). CDR3 region: CASSSHGRTTPFEQYF. As DNA, the CDR3 is TGTGCCAGCAGCTCACACGGGAGGACTACCCCTTTTGAGCAGTACTTC.

The rearrangement joins TRBV4-1 to TRBJ1-2; D call uncertain. The CDR3 consists of 13 residues. The V gene lost 1 base and the J gene lost 4 bases, with 7 bases spanning the gap. CDR1 is MGHRA, CDR2 YSYEKL, per germline. The CDR3 sequence: CASSQVPGYGYTF. The CDR3 DNA follows: TGCGCCAGCAGCCAAGTACCAGGCTATGGCTACACCTTC.

V and J are TRBV4-1 and TRBJ1-2; 10 nucleotides agree with TRBD1. Germline V gene lookup returns CDR1 MGHRA and CDR2 YSYEKL. CDR3 length: 14 amino acids. Trimming cost V 3 bases and J 4 bases; bases outside gene matches: 2. The CDR3, as DNA: TGCGCCAGCAGCCACTGGGACAGGGGCTATGGCTACACCTTC. The encoded protein is CASSHWDRGYGYTF.

V and J are TRBV19 and TRBJ1-5; TRBD1 might be the D (5 bases). Trimming removed 1 base at V and 7 bases at J, with 11 bases between. The germline V gene encodes CDR1 LNHDA and CDR2 SQIVND (reference sequence). The CDR3 totals 14 residues. The CDR3 loop is CASSIVITGQPQHF. CDR3 sequence (DNA): TGTGCCAGTAGTATAGTAATAACAGGCCAGCCCCAGCATTTT.

The chain couples TRBV5-1 to TRBJ2-7; D ambiguous. Germline V lookup: CDR1 SGHRS, CDR2 YFSETQ. V was shortened by 4 bases and J by 4 bases, with 12 bases between the two germline ends. The length of the CDR3 is 13 residues. The CDR3 loop is CASSPDAGYEQYF. In DNA form, the CDR3 reads TGCGCCAGCAGCCCGGATGCCGGGTACGAGCAGTACTTC.

This clone was seen a single time. The chain links TRBV29-1 to TRBJ2-7; D not resolved. The germline V gene encodes CDR1 SQVTM and CDR2 ANQGSEA. V was clipped by 0 bases and J by 2 bases, with 11 bases between them. This CDR3 region has 14 residues. CDR3 DNA sequence: TGCAGCGTTGAAGATAGCCAGACCACCTACGAGCAGTACTTC. Translating gives CSVEDSQTTYEQYF.

The chain carries TRBV6-1 and TRBJ1-5; D unclear. Trimming removed 2 bases at V and 0 bases at J, with 8 bases between. Germline CDR1 is MNHNS and CDR2 is SASEGT. This CDR3 is built from 15 residues. This chain's CDR3 is CASSEWQDSNQPQHF. Written as DNA, the CDR3 is TGTGCCAGCAGTGAATGGCAGGATAGCAATCAGCCCCAGCATTTT.

This clone was seen just once. The CDR3 sequence is CASSFRGDYGYTF. Written as DNA, the CDR3 is TGTGCCAGCAGCTTCCGGGGGGACTATGGCTACACCTTC. The chain has TRBV7-9 and TRBJ1-2; a weak D match, TRBD1 (5 bases). The germline V gene encodes CDR1 SEHNR and CDR2 FQNEAQ (reference sequence). The CDR3 length is 13 residues. V was trimmed by 3 bases and J by 3 bases, leaving 8 bases between them.

The V call is TRBV5-1, the J call TRBJ2-7, with D unresolved. CDR1 and CDR2 from the germline V gene are SGHRS and YFSETQ. Trimming removed 2 bases from V and 3 bases from J, with 18 bases in between. The CDR3 is 16 residues long. The CDR3 bases are TGCGCCAGCAGCTTCGCCGAGCGTCCCGCTTACTACGAGCAGTACTTC. This codes for CASSFAERPAYYEQYF.

To note about this clone: Its ends do not fully match the called genes, so a read error is possible. This chain uses TRBV7-7 with TRBJ2-5, with D possibly matching TRBD1 (7 bases). Germline V gives CDR1 SSHAT, CDR2 FNYEAQ (reference sequence). The CDR3 extends over 15 amino acids. CDR3 region: CASSLDPAGGETQYF. For the CDR3, the DNA is TGTGCTAGCAGCTTGGATCCGGCAGGGGGGGAGACCCAGTACTTC.

The chain joins TRBV9 to TRBJ2-1; TRBD1 aligns across 7 bases. The V gene's germline CDR1 is SGDLS and CDR2 YYNGEE. CDR3 length: 18 residues. V lost 0 bases and J lost 7; bases outside the gene matches: 16. CDR3 nucleotide sequence: TGTGCCAGCAGCGTAGAGGTGTTTCCGGGACAGAGACAGAATGAGCAGTTCTTC. The encoded protein is CASSVEVFPGQRQNEQFF.

The J gene is TRBJ2-2, the V gene TRBV27; 8 nucleotides align to TRBD1. The CDR3 extends over 15 amino acids. V dropped 2 bases and J dropped 4; count of bases not matched to a gene: 3. Germline-derived CDR1 and CDR2 are MNHEY and SMNVEV (reference sequence). The CDR3 loop is CASSLATGATGELFF. The CDR3 DNA reads as TGTGCCAGCAGTTTAGCGACAGGGGCCACCGGGGAGCTGTTTTTT.

The chain couples TRBV29-1 to TRBJ2-1; D might be TRBD1 (6 bases). V was clipped by 8 bases and J by 4 bases, with 15 bases between them. The CDR3 is 13 residues long. Germline assignment: CDR1 SQVTM and CDR2 ANQGSEA. Written as DNA, the CDR3 is TGCAGCATGGGACAAGGCCGTTACAATGAGCAGTTCTTC. It yields the protein CSMGQGRYNEQFF.

The rearrangement links TRBV4-1 to TRBJ2-7; possible D gene TRBD1, 6 bases. V was cut by 4 bases and J by 4 bases, with 11 bases left in between. Germline V gene lookup returns CDR1 MGHRA and CDR2 YSYEKL. The CDR3 sequence is 13 residues long. CDR3 DNA sequence: TGCGCCAGCAGCCCCCGGACAGCTTACGAGCAGTACTTC. This gives the protein CASSPRTAYEQYF.

The chain is built from TRBV19 and TRBJ2-7; D gene ambiguous. There are 12 residues in the CDR3. Per germline, CDR1 LNHDA and CDR2 SQIVND (reference sequence). V was trimmed by 4 bases and J by 3 bases, leaving 7 bases between them. CDR3 residues: CASSTGDYEQYF. The CDR3 region has the DNA TGTGCCAGTAGTACAGGTGACTACGAGCAGTACTTC.

This rearrangement joins TRBV7-3 to TRBJ1-1, with 7 bases fitting TRBD1. J was trimmed by 4 bases and V by 1 base; bases with no gene match: 3. The germline gives CDR1 SGHTA, CDR2 FQGTGA. This CDR3 region has 14 residues. CDR3 sequence reads: CASSLNPGGTEAFF. As DNA, the CDR3 is TGTGCCAGCAGCTTAAATCCAGGGGGCACTGAAGCTTTCTTT.

The rearrangement uses TRBV21-1 and TRBJ2-7; the table's D call, TRBD1, was not checked against the DNA. TRBV21-1 is a pseudogene segment. The CDR3 has 16 residues. DNA of the CDR3: TGTGCCAGCAGCATTTACACAGGGTCTCGCTCCTACGAGCAGTACTTC. It yields the protein CASSIYTGSRSYEQYF.

The V call is TRBV2, the J call TRBJ2-1; D possibly corresponds to TRBD2 (7 bases). The CDR3 is 16 amino acids. The V gene's germline CDR1 is SNHLY and CDR2 FYNNEI. V lost 3 bases and J 7 bases, leaving 19 bases between the germline ends. The CDR3 loop is CASSEGRGAILNEQFF. The CDR3 DNA reads as TGTGCCAGCAGTGAGGGTCGGGGGGCTATCTTGAATGAGCAGTTCTTC. The variable domain in full, with the rest retrieved from reference TRBV2 and TRBJ2-1, is EPEVTQTPSHQVTQMGQEVILRCVPISNHLYFYWYRQILGQKVEFLVSFYNNEISEKSEIFDDQFSVERPDGSNFTLKIRSTKLEDSAMYFCASSEGRGAILNEQFFGPGTRLTVL.